This T cell receptor (beta chain) was recovered during a study of blood T cell repertoires in COVID-19. Study context: Collection of acute and convalescent COVID-19 samples took place in the United States, Italy and Spain. Sources were T cells, B-cell-depleted T cells, or PBMCs; the material itself was cDNA or gDNA.

Seattle's cohort entered during active infection and was followed longitudinally. Trimming took off 5 bases at V and 3 bases at J, with 20 bases between the two ends. Germline assignment: CDR1 LNHDA and CDR2 SQIVND (reference sequence). The CDR3 consists of 16 residues. The authors' processing: Reference gene primer amplification yielded estimated nucleated cell counts. Assay: immunoSEQ multiplex PCR; the TCRdb copy retains only in-frame clones and omits some. V and J calls and clone size are copied from that table; D and trimming were computed from the DNA. The sample records approximately 460,000 clones, approximately 92% being singletons.

The rearrangement links TRBV19 to TRBJ2-7; maybe TRBD2 (6 bases). This TCR came from a young man with COVID-19, enrolled during active disease. The sequenced sample was peripheral blood. DNA of the CDR3: TGTGCCAGTAGTCCCCAAGATCGGGGGAAGGGCTACGAGCAGTACTTC. This encodes CASSPQDRGKGYEQYF.